A single sample gave rise to the 10 T cell receptor beta chains below, sequenced in a study of beta chain features in type 1 diabetes. Study-level findings and limits: Type 1 diabetes patients had TCRB CDR3s that were shorter (moderately but significantly so) in all four CD4+ subsets.

These TCRs are of unknown antigen specificity. Reverse transcribing all isolated RNA meant expressed TCRB transcripts were sequenced. The table came from immunoSEQ multiplex PCR; TCRdb's copy has only in-frame clones and leaves some out. The profile shows over 650,000 clones, 11% to 15% of them singletons. The sample was naive CD4+ T cells from blood. The receptors were gathered from a young man with type 1 diabetes.

J is TRBJ2-1 and V is TRBV30; D not resolved. Trimming took off 1 base at V and 7 bases at J, with 8 bases between the two ends. The CDR3 runs 12 residues. Germline loops: CDR1 GTSNPN, CDR2 SVGIG (reference sequence). The CDR3 nucleotides read TGTGCCTGGAGTGATTACGGGAATGAGCAGTTCTTC. Translating gives CAWSDYGNEQFF.

This chain joins TRBV7-2 and TRBJ1-4; D uncertain. The germline V gene encodes CDR1 SGHTA and CDR2 FQGNSA. This CDR3 contains 12 residues. V was shortened by 8 bases and J by 1 base, with 5 bases between the two germline ends. The CDR3 DNA sequence: TGTGCCAGCGGGGAAACTAATGAAAAACTGTTTTTT. It specifies CASGETNEKLFF. The whole variable domain, filled in from reference TRBV7-2 and TRBJ1-4, reads GAGVSQSPSNKVTEKGKDVELRCDPISGHTALYWYRQSLGQGLEFLIYFQGNSAPDKSGLPSDRFSAERTGGSVSTLTIQRTQQEDSAVYLCASGETNEKLFFGSGTQLSVL.

This clone was counted between two and nine times. The genes are TRBV27 and TRBJ1-2, with TRBD1 matching 9 bases. J lost 2 bases, V lost 4 bases, and 8 bases had no gene match. Germline values: CDR1 MNHEY, CDR2 SMNVEV (reference sequence). The CDR3 runs to 16 residues. In nucleotides, the CDR3 is TGTGCCAGCAGTTGGGCCGGGACAGGGACCAACTATGGCTACACCTTC. It translates to CASSWAGTGTNYGYTF.

For the CDR3, the DNA is TGTGCCAGCTCACCGGGGCACGGCGGGAGACCTTCCATCATAAACGTCGGAGCAGATACGCAGTATTTT. Its protein is CASSPGHGGRPSIINVGADTQYF. The chain joins TRBV18 to TRBJ2-3; 7 nucleotides match TRBD2. Germline V gene sequence: CDR1 KGHSH, CDR2 LQKENI. Trimming removed 3 bases from V and 4 bases from J; junction bases left unmatched: 31. CDR3 length: 23 amino acids.

Only a few counts were recorded for this clone. V usage is TRBV4-1 and J usage is TRBJ2-5, with D perhaps matching TRBD1 (6 bases). Germline loops: CDR1 MGHRA, CDR2 YSYEKL. This CDR3 has 15 amino acids. Between the trimmed V and J ends, which lost 1 base and 5 bases, there was a span of 14 bases. Here the CDR3 DNA reads TGCGCCAGCAGCCAAGTGGCAGGGGTCCTTGAGACCCAGTACTTC. Its protein product is CASSQVAGVLETQYF.

This sequence joins TRBV20-1 and TRBJ1-5; D perhaps matches TRBD1 (5 bases). CDR1 is DFQATT, CDR2 SNEGSKA, per germline (reference sequence). This CDR3 region has 11 residues. V gave up 3 bases and J gave up 5 bases, with 5 bases separating them. The CDR3 nucleotides are TGCAGTGCTAGCAGGGATCAGCCCCAGCATTTT. Translating it yields CSASRDQPQHF.

This clone was observed a few times. The chain combines TRBV6-1 with TRBJ1-1, with a possible D match to TRBD1 (6 bases). V was pared by 4 bases and J by 2 bases, with 14 bases between. The CDR3 extends over 15 amino acids. CDR1 is MNHNS, CDR2 SASEGT, per germline. The CDR3 DNA reads TGTGCCAGCAGTGCCCGAACAGGGATTAACACTGAAGCTTTCTTT. It yields the protein CASSARTGINTEAFF.

This clone was detected a few times. The chain employs TRBV14 and TRBJ2-1; 7 nucleotides match TRBD1. CDR1 and CDR2 from the germline V gene are SGHDN and FVKESK. Trimming removed 2 bases from V and 0 bases from J; junction bases left unmatched: 22. This CDR3 spans 22 amino acids. The CDR3 sequence: CASSQRVYPGTARWSSYNEQFF. In nucleotides, the CDR3 is TGTGCCAGCAGCCAAAGGGTATATCCCGGGACAGCGCGATGGAGCTCCTACAATGAGCAGTTCTTC.

This chain uses TRBV9 with TRBJ2-3; a weak D match, TRBD1 (5 bases). There are 14 residues in the CDR3. The V gene lost 2 bases and the J gene lost 3 bases, with 10 bases spanning the gap. Germline V gene sequence: CDR1 SGDLS, CDR2 YYNGEE. The CDR3 region is CASSVAQGTDTQYF. The CDR3 nucleotides are TGTGCCAGCAGCGTCGCGCAGGGAACAGATACGCAGTATTTT.

A few counts support this clone. The chain couples TRBV5-1 to TRBJ2-7; no clear D. Trimming cost V 4 bases and J 5 bases, with 13 bases left between them. CDR1 SGHRS and CDR2 YFSETQ come from the germline V gene. The CDR3 sequence is 13 residues long. The CDR3 nucleotides read TGCGCCAGCAGCCCGGCATGGCAACACGAGCAGTACTTC. Amino acids: CASSPAWQHEQYF.